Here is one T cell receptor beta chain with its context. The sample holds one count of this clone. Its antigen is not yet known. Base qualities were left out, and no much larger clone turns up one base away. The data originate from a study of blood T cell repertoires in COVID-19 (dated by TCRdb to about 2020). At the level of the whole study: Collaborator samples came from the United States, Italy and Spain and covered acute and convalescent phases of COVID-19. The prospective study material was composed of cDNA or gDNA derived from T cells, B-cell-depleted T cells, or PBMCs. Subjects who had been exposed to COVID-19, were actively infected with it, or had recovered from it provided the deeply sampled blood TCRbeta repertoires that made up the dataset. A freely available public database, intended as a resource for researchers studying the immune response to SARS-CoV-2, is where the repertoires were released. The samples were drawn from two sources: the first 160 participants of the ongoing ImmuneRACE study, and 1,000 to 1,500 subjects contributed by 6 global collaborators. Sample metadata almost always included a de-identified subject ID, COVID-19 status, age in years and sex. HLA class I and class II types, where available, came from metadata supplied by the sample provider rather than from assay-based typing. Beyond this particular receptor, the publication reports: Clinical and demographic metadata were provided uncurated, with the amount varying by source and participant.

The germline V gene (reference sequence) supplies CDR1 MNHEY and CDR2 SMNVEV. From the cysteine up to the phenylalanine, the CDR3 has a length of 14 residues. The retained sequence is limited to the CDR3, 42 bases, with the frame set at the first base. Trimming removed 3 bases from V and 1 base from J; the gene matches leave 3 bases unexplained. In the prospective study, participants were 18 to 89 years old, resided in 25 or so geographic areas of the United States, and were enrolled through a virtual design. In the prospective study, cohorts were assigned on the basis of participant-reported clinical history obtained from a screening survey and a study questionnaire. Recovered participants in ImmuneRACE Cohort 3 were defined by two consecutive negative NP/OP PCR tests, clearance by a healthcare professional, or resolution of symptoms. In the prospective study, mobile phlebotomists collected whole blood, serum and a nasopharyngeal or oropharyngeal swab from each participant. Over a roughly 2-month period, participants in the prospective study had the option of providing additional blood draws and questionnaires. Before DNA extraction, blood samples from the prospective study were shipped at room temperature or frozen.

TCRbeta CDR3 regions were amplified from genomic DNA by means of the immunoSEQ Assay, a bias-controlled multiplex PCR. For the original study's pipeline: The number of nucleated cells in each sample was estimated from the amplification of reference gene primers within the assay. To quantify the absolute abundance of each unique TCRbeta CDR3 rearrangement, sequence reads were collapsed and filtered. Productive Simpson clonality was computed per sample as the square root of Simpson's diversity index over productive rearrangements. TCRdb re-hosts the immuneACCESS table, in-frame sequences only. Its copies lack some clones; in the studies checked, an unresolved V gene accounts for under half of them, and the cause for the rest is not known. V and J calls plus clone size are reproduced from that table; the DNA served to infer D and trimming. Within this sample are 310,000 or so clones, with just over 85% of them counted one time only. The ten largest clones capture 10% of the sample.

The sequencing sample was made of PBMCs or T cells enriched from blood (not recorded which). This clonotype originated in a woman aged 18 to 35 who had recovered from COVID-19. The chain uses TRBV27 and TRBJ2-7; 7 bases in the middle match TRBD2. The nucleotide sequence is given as TGTGCCAGCAGTTTTACTAGCGCATCCTACGAGCAGTACTTC. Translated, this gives CASSFTSASYEQYF.